This TCR beta chain is from a study of blood T cell repertoires in COVID-19. Study context: The study drew acute and convalescent COVID-19 samples from the United States, Italy and Spain. T cells, B-cell-depleted T cells, or PBMCs supplied cDNA or gDNA.

CDR3 length: 15 amino acids. Germline V CDR1 and CDR2: SQVTM, ANQGSEA. Losses at the gene ends were 0 bases for V and 4 bases for J; bases not matched to a gene: 8. TCRdb keeps only in-frame clones here, not all; method: immunoSEQ multiplex PCR. This table holds approximately 350,000 clones, roughly 87% found once. The age range of participants was about 18 to 100 years, with residence in about 25 US areas. The source material was PBMCs or T cells enriched from blood (not recorded which). The receptor was isolated from a woman aged 25 to 39 who had recovered from COVID-19. The chain uses TRBV29-1 and TRBJ1-1; TRBD1 aligns across 7 bases. CDR3 sequence (DNA): TGCAGCGTTGAAGACGACAGGGTGGGTGGCACTGAAGCTTTCTTT. This sequence encodes CSVEDDRVGGTEAFF.